One and the same sample provided the 30 T cell receptor beta chains below, sequenced in a study of CD8+ T cells in alopecia areata. RNA was extracted and reverse transcribed into cDNA as the sequencing template. Only in-frame clones appear in the TCRdb table, and some are missing; sequencing was by immunoSEQ multiplex PCR. The table shows about 150,000 clones, with roughly 50% occurring only once. Treatment specified: oral pan-JAK inhibitor, 5-10 mg twice daily. The sequencing used CD8+ T cells sorted from blood, collected at week 4, from a patient treated with tofacitinib. The receptor set was obtained from a human donor with alopecia areata.

The chain links TRBV7-9 to TRBJ2-3, with TRBD2 matching over 11 bases. The CDR3 consists of 15 residues. Per germline, CDR1 SEHNR and CDR2 FQNEAQ (reference sequence). Unmatched junction bases numbered 2, after V lost 5 bases and J lost 1 base. The CDR3 coding sequence is TGTGCCAGCAGCCAACTAGCGGGGGGCACAGATACGCAGTATTTT. Its translation is CASSQLAGGTDTQYF.

The table lists this clone with a few counts. The chain combines TRBV13 with TRBJ2-7; D is uncertain. CDR1 and CDR2 from the germline V gene are PRHDT and FYEKMQ (reference sequence). V was trimmed by 0 bases and J by 7 bases, leaving 13 bases between them. The CDR3 has 14 amino acids. The CDR3 bases are TGTGCCAGCAGCTTAGGCCGGCCCCAAGGGGAGCAGTACTTC. Translating it yields CASSLGRPQGEQYF.

The chain is built from TRBV5-6 and TRBJ2-5; D remains unclear. The CDR3 extends over 12 amino acids. The V and J ends lost 5 bases and 4 bases respectively, with 9 bases between them. From germline, CDR1 is SGHDT and CDR2 YYEEEE. The CDR3 region has the DNA TGTGCCAGCAGTTCTAGTCCAGAGACCCAGTACTTC. Protein sequence: CASSSSPETQYF.

The V call is TRBV19, the J call TRBJ2-7; possible D gene TRBD2, 5 bases. The CDR3 length is 14 residues. Germline V gene lookup returns CDR1 LNHDA and CDR2 SQIVND (reference sequence). V gave up 3 bases and J gave up 3 bases, with 12 bases separating them. The CDR3 coding sequence is TGTGCCAGTAGTATTCCCGGACGGGACTACGAGCAGTACTTC. It codes for CASSIPGRDYEQYF. The whole variable domain, remainder taken from reference TRBV19 and TRBJ2-7, is DGGITQSPKYLFRKEGQNVTLSCEQNLNHDAMYWYRQDPGQGLRLIYYSQIVNDFQKGDIAEGYSVSREKKESFPLTVTSAQKNPTAFYLCASSIPGRDYEQYFGPGTRLTVT.

The chain's CDR3 is CASSPVGQGTGELFF. CDR3 bases: TGTGCCAGCAGCCCCGTCGGGCAGGGGACCGGGGAGCTGTTTTTT. The chain recombines TRBV11-2 with TRBJ2-2, with D possibly being TRBD1 (6 bases). This CDR3 region has 15 residues. V was pared by 5 bases and J by 5 bases, with 15 bases between. Germline loops: CDR1 SGHAT, CDR2 FQNNGV.

The chain is built from TRBV6-5 and TRBJ2-1, with 13 bases matching TRBD2. The V gene's germline CDR1 is MNHEY and CDR2 SVGAGI. CDR3 length: 15 residues. Trimming removed 6 bases from V and 4 bases from J; junction bases left unmatched: 3. CDR3 loop: CASSSLAGGYNEQFF. CDR3 nucleotide sequence: TGTGCCAGCAGCTCACTAGCGGGGGGGTACAATGAGCAGTTCTTC.

The rearrangement links TRBV5-8 to TRBJ1-2, with D uncertain. Germline V gives CDR1 SGHTS, CDR2 YDEGEE. This CDR3 is 14 amino acids long. Trimming pared 1 base from V and 5 bases from J, leaving 12 bases between. CDR3 in amino acids: CASSLPTPMYGYTF. CDR3 bases: TGTGCCAGCAGCTTGCCTACCCCGATGTATGGCTACACCTTC.

V is TRBV6-5 and J is TRBJ1-4; D may be TRBD1 (5 bases). V lost 6 bases to trimming and J lost 4 bases, with 9 bases between them. Germline V CDR1 and CDR2: MNHEY, SVGAGI. There are 13 residues in the CDR3. The CDR3 DNA reads as TGTGCCAGCAGGCGACAGTTTAATGAAAAACTGTTTTTT. This codes for CASRRQFNEKLFF.

The CDR3 coding sequence is TGTGCCAGCAGGTCCGGGACAGGCTTTCCCGAGCAGTACTTC. This codes for CASRSGTGFPEQYF. The chain recombines TRBV6-6 with TRBJ2-7; 8 bases map to TRBD1. The CDR3 covers 14 residues. Germline CDR1 reads MNHNY; CDR2 reads SVGAGI (reference sequence). Germline trimming cut 6 bases from V and 6 bases from J; bases unmatched to any gene: 10.

J is TRBJ2-7 and V is TRBV4-1, with a tentative D call TRBD2 (6 bases). Germline V CDR1 and CDR2: MGHRA, YSYEKL. This CDR3 spans 15 amino acids. Trimming stripped 4 bases from V and 4 bases from J, with 17 bases between. In DNA form, the CDR3 reads TGCGCCAGCAGCCCGGACCCGGGACTTTATTACGAGCAGTACTTC. Amino acid sequence: CASSPDPGLYYEQYF.

Only a few counts were recorded for this clone. This chain joins TRBV30 and TRBJ1-2, with D hard to call. The CDR3 is made up of 16 amino acids. Germline CDR1 reads GTSNPN; CDR2 reads SVGIG (reference sequence). V was shortened by 5 bases and J by 4 bases, with 23 bases between the two germline ends. The CDR3 loop is CAWGPSRFGDIYGYTF. CDR3 coding DNA: TGTGCCTGGGGCCCCTCTCGTTTTGGAGATATCTATGGCTACACCTTC.

The chain uses TRBV7-2 and TRBJ1-5, with no clear D. This CDR3 spans 15 amino acids. The V end was cut by 4 bases, the J end by 2 bases, with 12 bases between. Germline values: CDR1 SGHTA, CDR2 FQGNSA. CDR3 region: CASSSGPGRNQPQHF. CDR3 coding DNA: TGTGCCAGCAGCTCCGGGCCAGGCCGCAATCAGCCCCAGCATTTT.

The chain combines TRBV25-1 with TRBJ2-7, with D possibly being TRBD2 (6 bases). V was shortened by 1 base and J by 6 bases, with 13 bases between the two germline ends. Germline V gene sequence: CDR1 MGHDK, CDR2 SYGVNS. CDR3 length: 14 amino acids. CDR3 in DNA: TGTGCCAGCAGTGAATGGGGGGATCTGAGCGAGCAGTACTTC. Protein sequence: CASSEWGDLSEQYF.

This chain uses TRBV30 with TRBJ1-5, with a weak D call TRBD1 (5 bases). The CDR3 totals 14 residues. Between the trimmed V and J ends, which lost 2 bases and 3 bases, there was a span of 11 bases. Germline V gene lookup returns CDR1 GTSNPN and CDR2 SVGIG (reference sequence). DNA for the CDR3: TGTGCCTGGAGTCCGGGGCCAACCAATCAGCCCCAGCATTTT. This translates into CAWSPGPTNQPQHF.

V usage is TRBV9 and J usage is TRBJ1-2; possibly TRBD1 for D (5 bases). There are 14 residues in the CDR3. Per the germline V gene, CDR1 is SGDLS and CDR2 is YYNGEE. V was pared by 3 bases and J by 10 bases, with 19 bases between. The CDR3 region is CASSGSGTDVDYTF. DNA for the CDR3: TGTGCCAGCAGCGGCTCCGGGACGGACGTTGACTACACCTTC.

The V gene is TRBV7-9, the J gene TRBJ2-3; 7 positions agree with TRBD1. This CDR3 comprises 16 residues. The V segment lost 5 bases and the J segment 3 bases; nucleotides outside the gene matches: 11. Per germline, CDR1 SEHNR and CDR2 FQNEAQ (reference sequence). CDR3 in DNA: TGTGCCAGCAGCCGAGCAGGGGGACGAAGGACAGATACGCAGTATTTT. The encoded protein is CASSRAGGRRTDTQYF.

This clone is medium-sized in the sample. The chain employs TRBV5-1 and TRBJ2-7; TRBD1 matches 10 bases. The CDR3 consists of 13 residues. Germline values: CDR1 SGHRS, CDR2 YFSETQ. V shed 4 bases, J shed 6 bases, and the junction held 4 bases outside the gene matches. The CDR3 sequence is CASSAGQGGEQYF. In nucleotides, the CDR3 is TGCGCCAGCAGCGCAGGACAGGGGGGCGAGCAGTACTTC.

This chain links TRBV7-9 with TRBJ1-2; weak D call: TRBD1 (5 bases). The CDR3 has 14 amino acids. CDR1 and CDR2 from the germline V gene are SEHNR and FQNEAQ (reference sequence). Deletions cut 4 bases from V and 2 bases from J, with 11 bases between. The CDR3 bases are TGTGCCAGCAGCTCGGGACGGCTGAACTATGGCTACACCTTC. Encoded protein: CASSSGRLNYGYTF.

This clone was detected a few times. This chain joins TRBV29-1 and TRBJ1-1, with 7 bases identical to TRBD1. CDR3 length: 13 amino acids. Germline V gene lookup returns CDR1 SQVTM and CDR2 ANQGSEA. With V trimmed by 7 bases and J by 6 bases, 11 bases remained unmatched. The CDR3 bases are TGCAGCGCCGCTAGACAGGGCTGGGCTGAAGCTTTCTTT. Translated: CSAARQGWAEAFF. The variable domain in full, with the rest retrieved from reference TRBV29-1 and TRBJ1-1, is SAVISQKPSRDICQRGTSLTIQCQVDSQVTMMFWYRQQPGQSLTLIATANQGSEATYESGFVIDKFPISRPNLTFSTLTVSNMSPEDSSIYLCSAARQGWAEAFFGQGTRLTVV.

The chain combines TRBV11-2 with TRBJ2-1, with D maybe TRBD1 (6 bases). The CDR3 is made up of 10 amino acids. Germline CDR1 is SGHAT and CDR2 is FQNNGV. Trimming removed 8 bases at V and 8 bases at J, with 7 bases between. The CDR3 is CASSGDEQFF. The CDR3 region has the DNA TGTGCCAGCTCAGGGGATGAGCAGTTCTTC.

This rearrangement joins TRBV7-8 to TRBJ1-5; D is unclear. V was trimmed by 3 bases and J by 0 bases, leaving 6 bases between them. CDR3 length: 14 residues. Germline-derived CDR1 and CDR2 are SGHVS and FQNEAQ. Here the CDR3 DNA reads TGTGCCAGCAGCTTCTACGGTAGCAATCAGCCCCAGCATTTT. As protein: CASSFYGSNQPQHF.

This clone has just a few counts. The same CDR3 arises from other DNA sequences in this sample as well. The CDR3 protein is CAWSEGGTYEQYF. DNA of the CDR3: TGTGCCTGGAGTGAGGGCGGGACCTACGAGCAGTACTTC. This sequence joins TRBV30 and TRBJ2-7, with a tentative D call TRBD2 (6 bases). The CDR3 sequence is 13 residues long. The germline CDR1 and CDR2 sequences are GTSNPN and SVGIG (reference sequence). With 1 base removed from V and 2 bases from J, the gap between germline ends came to 9 bases.

V is TRBV4-2 and J is TRBJ1-6; the D is unclear. The germline V gene encodes CDR1 LGHNA and CDR2 YNFKEQ. The length of the CDR3 is 15 residues. V lost 3 bases, J lost 7 bases, and 13 bases lay in between. The CDR3 loop is CASSHVGTENSPLHF. In nucleotides, the CDR3 is TGTGCCAGCAGCCATGTTGGTACAGAAAATTCACCCCTCCACTTT.

This clone was seen a few times. The chain combines TRBV2 with TRBJ2-6; D is unresolved. Trimming pared 2 bases from V and 4 bases from J, leaving 9 bases between. This CDR3 is built from 15 residues. Germline V CDR1 and CDR2: SNHLY, FYNNEI. The CDR3 DNA is TGTGCCAGCAGTGAAAGCCTTCAGGGGGCCAACGTCCTGACTTTC. Its protein product is CASSESLQGANVLTF.

This clone was counted a few times. This chain links TRBV5-5 with TRBJ1-3; perhaps TRBD1 as D (6 bases). CDR3 length: 15 residues. V lost 4 bases, J lost 0 bases, and 11 bases lay in between. The germline V gene has CDR1 SGHKS and CDR2 YYEKEE (reference sequence). The CDR3 sequence is CASSLWDISGNTIYF. In nucleotides, the CDR3 is TGTGCCAGCAGCCTGTGGGACATCTCTGGAAACACCATATATTTT.

V is TRBV7-9 and J is TRBJ2-3; possibly TRBD2 for D (6 bases). Germline assignment: CDR1 SEHNR and CDR2 FQNEAQ (reference sequence). V lost 1 base to trimming and J lost 0 bases, with 8 bases between them. The CDR3 has 15 amino acids. DNA of the CDR3: TGTGCCAGCAGCTTAGGGGAGGCCAGCACAGATACGCAGTATTTT. Its translation is CASSLGEASTDTQYF.

The chain carries TRBV27 and TRBJ2-5, with 7 nucleotides matching TRBD1. The CDR3 has 14 amino acids. In germline, CDR1 is MNHEY, CDR2 SMNVEV (reference sequence). Germline trimming cut 5 bases from V and 4 bases from J; bases unmatched to any gene: 7. CDR3 region: CASSPPTGSETQYF. Here the CDR3 DNA reads TGTGCCAGCAGTCCTCCGACAGGGTCAGAGACCCAGTACTTC.

Note on this clone: Additional DNA sequences in this sample encode the identical CDR3. The rearrangement uses TRBV29-1 and TRBJ2-1; D remains ambiguous. Germline values: CDR1 SQVTM, CDR2 ANQGSEA. Trimming left V 0 bases short and J 5 bases short, with 5 bases between. The CDR3 has 12 residues. CDR3 protein: CSVEDRDNEQFF. In DNA form, the CDR3 reads TGCAGCGTTGAAGATCGGGACAATGAGCAGTTCTTC.

This clone came up a few times. The chain has TRBV5-4 and TRBJ1-1, with no clear D. Germline values: CDR1 SGHNT, CDR2 YYREEE (reference sequence). The CDR3 has 13 amino acids. Trimming cost V 4 bases and J 3 bases, with 10 bases left between them. CDR3 bases: TGTGCCAGCAGCACGACATCGGACACTGAAGCTTTCTTT. This sequence encodes CASSTTSDTEAFF.

The CDR3 nucleotides are TGTGCCAGCATGGGTGAGAGCGGCTATGGCTACACCTTC. Protein sequence: CASMGESGYGYTF. This chain links TRBV10-3 with TRBJ1-2, with D uncertain. The V gene's germline CDR1 is ENHRY and CDR2 SYGVKD. V dropped 10 bases and J dropped 4 bases, with 16 bases sitting between them. The CDR3 is 13 amino acids.